This T cell receptor beta chain came from a study of OX40 agonist ivuxolimab in advanced cancers. Background on the study: Patients receiving dose escalation had hepatocellular carcinoma, melanoma, renal cell or head and neck cancer.

Germline V gene data show CDR1 as SEHNR and CDR2 as FQNEAQ (reference sequence). The trim removed 6 bases at V and 5 bases at J, leaving 7 bases unmatched. The CDR3 consists of 15 residues. Concerning this clone: What it binds is unknown.

Sequencing used immunoSEQ multiplex PCR; TCRdb keeps in-frame clones, though not all of them. This sample carries about 100,000 clones, approximately 80% of them seen once, and the ten largest clones take around 5%. General study points: At doses 0.1 to 3.0 mg/kg, CD4+ and CD8+ clones expanded.

The clonotype was recovered from an adult with an advanced solid tumor such as melanoma, head and neck, liver or kidney cancer. The V gene is TRBV7-9, the J gene TRBJ2-3; 11 bases are a match to TRBD1. Specimen: CD4+ or CD8+ T cells sorted from blood, collected in a trial of the OX40 agonist ivuxolimab. CDR3 loop: CASRIAGQGGDTQYF. The CDR3 bases are TGTGCCAGCAGAATAGCGGGACAGGGGGGAGATACGCAGTATTTT.